Described below is a single T cell receptor beta chain sequence and its context. Stable or active relapsing-remitting multiple sclerosis, untreated and meeting revised McDonald criteria, defined the controls. Random hexamers primed reverse transcription of roughly 0.5 to 1 ug RNA. Amplification of the TCR beta CDR3 was carried out by immunoSEQ multiplex PCR, which spanned a total of 54 Vbeta and 13 Jbeta segments. TCRdb reprocessed the immunoSEQ multiplex PCR reads via MiXCR and lists one record per CDR3 protein. The profile shows 230,000 or so distinct CDR3 sequences, around 96% of them singletons. This sample stems from a study of CD8 T cells in Susac syndrome. Per germline, CDR1 MNHEY and CDR2 SVGAGI. The CDR3 extends over 15 amino acids. V was pared by 6 bases and J by 4 bases, with 18 bases between.

This sequence originates from a human donor with multiple sclerosis. The genes are TRBV6-5 and TRBJ1-1, with unresolved D. The sample consisted of CD4+ T cells from PBMCs. The CDR3 DNA follows: TGTGCCAGCAGGACCACGCAAGAACGTATCACTGAAGCTTTCTTT. Its translation: CASRTTQERITEAFF.